The source of this T cell receptor beta chain is a study of blood T cells in healthy people across ages (dated by TCRdb to the mid-2010s). For the wider study: In model experiments, roughly one uniquely barcoded TCR beta cDNA molecule per two T cells was captured by template switching. To track age-related changes in TCR beta repertoire diversity, the study relied on deep sequencing normalized with unique cDNA molecular identifiers. For two donors (one aged 18 to 30 and one aged 80 or older), the study analyzed two additional independent replicas of 1 million unique cDNA reads from the same blood draw. Donors were grouped into four age groups: young (average roughly 16 years), middle-aged (39), aged (62) and long-lived (about 82). To avoid experimental bias, donors of different ages were spread randomly across the sequencing lanes. General study outcomes and caveats: Donor CMV infection status was unknown, potentially confounding age-related changes in expanded clonotypes. The long-lived group showed more naive CD4+ T cells, fewer expanded clones and increased TCR diversity than the aged group, suggesting age selection. Estimates of total diversity based on one million sequenced T cells were considered lower bounds and underestimates. Observed TCR beta diversity correlated strongly with the percentage of naive T cells measured by flow cytometry. Observed TCR beta diversity per million T cells fell roughly linearly with age, and a significant reduction was already apparent by age around 36. Conclusive comparison of naive and antigen-experienced compartments was prevented by the profiling of bulk unsorted PBMCs.

As to this clonotype: The antigen this receptor binds is unknown. No base qualities exist here, and no much larger clone lies one base off it.

The library relied on 5' RACE. Sequencing instrument: Illumina HiSeq 2500. A second roughly 6 to 12 cycle PCR used a sample-barcoded 5' primer and a J-beta primer mix. Each TCR beta cDNA molecule received a unique molecular identifier from a template-switch 5' adaptor carrying 12 random nucleotides. Each sample yielded at least 2.5 million CDR3-containing paired-end reads. First-strand cDNA was synthesized from all RNA with the Mint cDNA synthesis kit, primed by a TRBC-specific oligonucleotide. Following uracil-DNA glycosylase treatment, a first 18-cycle PCR with universal primers M1SS and BC2_uni_R was performed on all cDNA. The original methods were these. Each sample was normalized by randomly selecting 1 million high-quality reads, each carrying a distinct molecular identifier. Instead of being binned into consensus sequences, reads with shared molecular identifiers were discarded. CDR3 identification, clonotype clustering and error correction used MiTCR with a Q25 quality threshold and the strictest error-elimination algorithm. A nonparametric unseen species model using Euler transformation provided a lower-bound estimate of total TCR beta diversity. TCRdb's own reprocessing of the public reads used fastp at Q25 and MiXCR and kept productive beta chains. Rows matching on CDR3 protein sequence are summarized as one entry with the most common DNA and genes. The V and J calls shown here were made by TCRdb, not taken from the authors' results. Counted in this sample were roughly 1.4 million distinct CDR3 sequences; approximately 60% of them appeared once. Approximately 7% of the sample comes from the top ten.

According to the germline V gene (reference sequence), CDR1 reads SEHNR and CDR2 reads FQNEAQ. The CDR3 sequence holds 15 residues, the cysteine and phenylalanine included. Only the CDR3 DNA is retained, 45 bases long and in frame from the first base. V and J are truncated by 4 bases and 2 bases respectively, leaving an intervening sequence of 11 bases. The donors were roughly 40 Caucasian individuals from Russia, aged 6 to 90 years, who were systemically healthy. Each donor gave about 11 milliliters of peripheral blood, drawn into EDTA-treated Vacutainer tubes. Ficoll-Paque density-gradient centrifugation was used to isolate PBMCs, with at least 6 million obtained per sample. Total RNA, at least 6 micrograms per sample, was extracted from PBMCs with Trizol reagent. For every donor, an aliquot of PBMCs went through flow cytometry to measure the percentages of naive CD45RAhigh/CD27high T cells.

The source is a man between 18 and 35 years old in good health. The specimen was blood. The sequence joins TRBV7-9 to TRBJ2-2; possibly the D gene is TRBD1, per 6 matching bases. The CDR3 corresponds to CASSSSGDNTGELFF. The DNA is TGTGCCAGCAGCTCCTCAGGGGACAACACCGGGGAGCTGTTTTTT. Beyond the CDR3, the reference TRBV7-9 and TRBJ2-2 genes provide the residues; the full variable domain reads: DTGVSQNPRHKITKRGQNVTFRCDPISEHNRLYWYRQTLGQGPEFLTYFQNEAQLEKSRLLSDRFSAERPKGSFSTLEIQRTEQGDSAMYLCASSSSGDNTGELFFGEGSRLTVL.